The 17 T cell receptor beta chains reported below all come from one sample, sequenced in a study of identical twins. TCRdb reprocessed the 5' RACE reads with MiXCR, giving one entry per CDR3 protein. The sample lists more than 1.5 million distinct CDR3 sequences, more than 30% seen once, with about 0.3% in the top ten. The sequenced material came from cord blood. The receptors derive from a newborn girl in good health.

This clonotype came up once. This chain uses TRBV28 with TRBJ1-2; 10 bases align to TRBD1. Germline V lookup: CDR1 MDHEN, CDR2 SYDVKM. The CDR3 is 15 residues long. V dropped 5 bases and J dropped 7; count of bases not matched to a gene: 10. The CDR3 here is CASSRLDRGRVGYTF. CDR3 nucleotide sequence: TGTGCCAGCAGTCGCCTAGACAGGGGGCGCGTTGGCTACACCTTC.

This chain links TRBV5-6 with TRBJ2-5; TRBD2 aligns across 8 bases. The DNA end favors TRBJ2-7, so the J call may be wrong. Looked up from germline, CDR1 is SGHDT and CDR2 is YYEEEE. CDR3 length: 14 residues. The CDR3 DNA follows: TGTGCCAGCAGCTACACCGGGACTAGTGTCGAGCAGTACTTC. This sequence encodes CASSYTGTSVEQYF.

The chain has TRBV7-9 and TRBJ2-5, with D possibly being TRBD1 or TRBD2 (5 bases each). Trimming cost V 5 bases and J 1 base, with 20 bases left between them. Germline-derived CDR1 and CDR2 are SEHNR and FQNEAQ (reference sequence). The CDR3 contains 17 residues. The CDR3 loop is CASSLPRGDLIQETQYF. Here the CDR3 DNA reads TGTGCCAGCAGCCTACCCCGTGGGGACCTAATCCAAGAGACCCAGTACTTC.

The CDR3 here is CASSPSSLRDGYTF. The CDR3 DNA sequence: TGTGCCAGCTCACCCAGTAGCTTGAGAGATGGCTACACCTTC. The chain couples TRBV18 to TRBJ1-2; unclear D gene. Trimming pared 3 bases from V and 6 bases from J, leaving 14 bases between. CDR1 is KGHSH and CDR2 is LQKENI in the germline V gene. This CDR3 has 14 residues.

The V and J genes are TRBV7-2 and TRBJ2-1; TRBD1 might be the D (5 bases). Germline-derived CDR1 and CDR2 are SGHTA and FQGNSA. The CDR3 is made up of 15 amino acids. Trimming removed 0 bases from V and 5 bases from J, with 11 bases in between. DNA of the CDR3: TGTGCCAGCAGCTTAGCAGGGGTGTGGAACAATGAGCAGTTCTTC. Encoded protein: CASSLAGVWNNEQFF.

The sample holds a few counts of this clonotype. DNA for the CDR3: TGTGCCAGCAGCTCACCCGCGACAGGGACCCTCCACTTT. Amino acid sequence: CASSSPATGTLHF. This rearrangement joins TRBV3-1 to TRBJ1-6; TRBD1 matches 7 bases. The CDR3 loop spans 13 amino acids. Unmatched junction bases numbered 9, after V lost 5 bases and J lost 14 bases. CDR1 and CDR2 from the germline V gene are LGHDT and YNNKEL (reference sequence).

Regarding this clonotype: At one of its ends the junction is not consistent with the germline gene, which may arise from a read error. The J gene is TRBJ2-6, the V gene TRBV28, with TRBD1 as a possible D gene (5 bases). Germline V gene data show CDR1 as MDHEN and CDR2 as SYDVKM. There are 16 residues in the CDR3. CDR3 amino acids: CASSPYEPRGANILTF. CDR3 DNA: TGTGCCAGCAGCCCCTACGAACCCCGTGGGGCCAACATCCTGACTTTC.

The V call is TRBV7-2, the J call TRBJ2-1; TRBD2 agrees at 16 bases. The ends lost 0 bases at V and 7 bases at J; junction bases unmatched: 9. In germline, CDR1 is SGHTA, CDR2 FQGNSA. The CDR3 covers 19 residues. The CDR3 here is CASSLAVGTSGRARNEQFF. The CDR3 nucleotides are TGTGCCAGCAGCTTAGCGGTAGGGACTAGCGGGAGGGCCCGGAATGAGCAGTTCTTC. Looking up the rest from reference TRBV7-2 and TRBJ2-1 gives the full variable domain: GAGVSQSPSNKVTEKGKDVELRCDPISGHTALYWYRQSLGQGLEFLIYFQGNSAPDKSGLPSDRFSAERTGGSVSTLTIQRTQQEDSAVYLCASSLAVGTSGRARNEQFFGPGTRLTVL.

The rearrangement links TRBV27 to TRBJ2-5; D is unresolved. The DNA end is a closer match to TRBJ2-7, so the J assignment may be wrong. Germline-derived CDR1 and CDR2 are MNHEY and SMNVEV (reference sequence). This CDR3 is 14 amino acids long. CDR3 loop: CASSQPPIYGEQYF. In nucleotides, the CDR3 is TGTGCCAGCAGCCAACCGCCGATCTATGGCGAGCAGTACTTC.

There are a few counts of this clonotype. V gene TRBV5-1 combines with J gene TRBJ2-3, with 7 bases matching TRBD1. CDR1 is SGHRS and CDR2 is YFSETQ in the germline V gene. The CDR3 has 15 residues. Trimming took 2 bases from V and 0 from J; bases not matched to a gene: 3. CDR3 residues: CASSFLTGSTDTQYF. In nucleotides, the CDR3 is TGCGCCAGCAGCTTCCTGACAGGGAGCACAGATACGCAGTATTTT.

The chain links TRBV20-1 to TRBJ2-1; TRBD1 matches at 11 bases. From germline, CDR1 is DFQATT and CDR2 SNEGSKA (reference sequence). This CDR3 spans 16 amino acids. V gave up 2 bases and J gave up 2 bases; unmatched junction bases: 5. CDR3 sequence (DNA): TGCAGTGCTAGAAGGCCGGGACAGGGGGCCTACAATGAGCAGTTCTTC. Translation gives CSARRPGQGAYNEQFF.

The genes are TRBV7-6 and TRBJ2-2; D not resolved. V was trimmed by 3 bases and J by 5 bases, leaving 10 bases between them. The CDR3 contains 14 residues. Germline-derived CDR1 and CDR2 are SGHVS and FNYEAQ. In nucleotides, the CDR3 is TGTGCCAGCAGCTTGGGCAGTTTTACCGGGGAGCTGTTTTTT. This gives the protein CASSLGSFTGELFF.

The V gene is TRBV5-1, the J gene TRBJ1-5; D is uncertain. V was shortened by 0 bases and J by 5 bases, with 6 bases between the two germline ends. The CDR3 is 13 amino acids. Germline assignment: CDR1 SGHRS and CDR2 YFSETQ. The CDR3 is CASSLGDHQPQHF. DNA for the CDR3: TGCGCCAGCAGCTTGGGGGATCATCAGCCCCAGCATTTT.

The chain is built from TRBV6-6 and TRBJ1-4; 9 bases map to TRBD1. The CDR3 covers 15 residues. V lost 6 bases and J lost 1; bases outside the gene matches: 3. In germline, CDR1 is MNHNY, CDR2 SVGAGI (reference sequence). CDR3 sequence (DNA): TGTGCCAGCAGGGAGGGACAGGGAACTAATGAAAAACTGTTTTTT. Its translation is CASREGQGTNEKLFF.

The chain links TRBV29-1 to TRBJ2-5, with TRBD2 identical over 10 bases. The germline V gene encodes CDR1 SQVTM and CDR2 ANQGSEA. This CDR3 region has 17 residues. Trimming cost V 4 bases and J 4 bases; bases outside gene matches: 15. CDR3 residues: CSVGLRVGTSVLETQYF. CDR3 in DNA: TGCAGCGTTGGATTGCGAGTCGGGACTAGCGTTTTAGAGACCCAGTACTTC.

The chain links TRBV6-5 to TRBJ2-1; D not certain. The end of the DNA fits TRBJ2-7 better, so the J call may be wrong. Germline CDR1 reads MNHEY; CDR2 reads SVGAGI. The CDR3 is 16 residues long. DNA for the CDR3: TGTGCCAGCAGTTACTCGAAAGGCCATTCCTACAATGAGCAGTACTTC. This gives the protein CASSYSKGHSYNEQYF.

This clonotype turned up a few times. The rearrangement joins TRBV5-5 to TRBJ1-5; D uncertain. CDR1 is SGHKS and CDR2 is YYEKEE in the germline V gene (reference sequence). CDR3 length: 14 amino acids. Between the trimmed V and J ends, which lost 7 bases and 2 bases, there was a span of 13 bases. CDR3 region: CASASSGGNQPQHF. The CDR3 DNA reads as TGTGCCAGCGCTTCCTCCGGGGGCAATCAGCCCCAGCATTTT.